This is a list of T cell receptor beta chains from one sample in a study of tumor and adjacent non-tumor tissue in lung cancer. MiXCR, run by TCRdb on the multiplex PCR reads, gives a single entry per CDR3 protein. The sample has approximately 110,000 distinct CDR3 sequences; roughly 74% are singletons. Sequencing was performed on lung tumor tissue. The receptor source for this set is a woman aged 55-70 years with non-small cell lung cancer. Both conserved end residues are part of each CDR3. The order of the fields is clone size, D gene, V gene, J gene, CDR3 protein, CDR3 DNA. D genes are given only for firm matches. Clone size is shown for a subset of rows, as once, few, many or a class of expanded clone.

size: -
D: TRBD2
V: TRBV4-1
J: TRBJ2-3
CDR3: CASSQAGQGDTQYF
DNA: TGTGCCAGCAGCCAAGCGGGGCAGGGAGATACGCAGTATTTT

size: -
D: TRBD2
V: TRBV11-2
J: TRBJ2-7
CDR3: CASSYAASGSYDQYF
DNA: TGTGCCAGCAGCTACGCGGCTAGCGGGAGCTACGACCAGTACTTC

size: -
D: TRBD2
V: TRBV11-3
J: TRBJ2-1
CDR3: CASSLDLTSGTHNEQFF
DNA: TGTGCCAGCAGTTTAGACTTGACTAGCGGGACTCACAATGAGCAGTTCTTC

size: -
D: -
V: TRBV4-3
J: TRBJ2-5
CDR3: CASSRGPKETQYF
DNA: TGCGCCAGCAGCCGGGGGCCAAAAGAGACCCAGTACTTC

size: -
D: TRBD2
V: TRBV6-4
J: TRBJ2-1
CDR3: CASSGGTSGGSNEQFF
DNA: TGTGCCAGCAGCGGTGGGACTAGCGGAGGCAGCAATGAGCAGTTCTTC

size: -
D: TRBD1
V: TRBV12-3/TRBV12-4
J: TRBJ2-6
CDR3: CASSPDRGTNVANVLTF
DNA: TGTGCCAGCAGCCCGGACAGGGGAACGAATGTGGCCAACGTCCTGACTTTC

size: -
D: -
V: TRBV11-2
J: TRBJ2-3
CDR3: CASSPNSVIGTDTQYF
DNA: TGTGCCAGTAGCCCCAACAGCGTAATTGGCACAGATACGCAGTATTTT

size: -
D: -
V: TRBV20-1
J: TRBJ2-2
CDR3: CSVRATGRDTGVLFF
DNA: TGCAGTGTTAGAGCCACAGGGCGGGACACTGGGGTGCTGTTTTTT

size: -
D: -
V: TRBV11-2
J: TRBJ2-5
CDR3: CASRLGGRIETQYF
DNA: TGTGCCAGCAGATTAGGTGGTAGGATAGAGACCCAGTACTTC

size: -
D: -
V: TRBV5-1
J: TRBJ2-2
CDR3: CAGRPGTGSAGEMFF
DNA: TGCGCCGGCAGGCCCGGGACCGGGAGTGCCGGGGAGATGTTTTTT

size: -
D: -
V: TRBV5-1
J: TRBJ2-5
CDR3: CVSSLAGLQETQYF
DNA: TGCGTCAGCAGCTTGGCAGGGCTCCAGGAGACCCAGTACTTC

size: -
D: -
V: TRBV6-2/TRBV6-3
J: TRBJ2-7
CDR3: CASSSRGIGEQYF
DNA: TGTGCCAGCAGCTCTAGGGGAATTGGCGAGCAGTACTTC

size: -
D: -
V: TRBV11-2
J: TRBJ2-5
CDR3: CVSSRNDRGGTQYF
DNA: TGTGTCAGCAGCCGTAACGACAGGGGAGGGACCCAATACTTC

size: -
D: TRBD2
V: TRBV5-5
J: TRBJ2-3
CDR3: CASNLFSGNFDTDTQYF
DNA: TGTGCCAGCAACTTGTTCAGCGGGAATTTTGATACAGATACGCAGTATTTT

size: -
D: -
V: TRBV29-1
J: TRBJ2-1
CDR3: CSVDHLAIDEWFF
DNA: TGCAGCGTTGATCATCTAGCGATCGATGAGTGGTTCTTC

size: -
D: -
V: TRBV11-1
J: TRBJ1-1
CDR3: CASSLGRGSTQAFF
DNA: TGTGCCAGCAGCTTAGGACGGGGGAGCACTCAAGCTTTCTTT

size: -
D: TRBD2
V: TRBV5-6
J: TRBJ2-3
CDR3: CVNSSPGLGAATQYF
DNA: TGTGTCAACAGTTCCCCGGGACTAGGGGCGGCGACGCAGTATTTT

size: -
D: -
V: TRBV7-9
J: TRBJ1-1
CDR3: CASSSIMNTDTFF
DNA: TGTGCCAGCAGTTCTATCATGAACACTGATACTTTCTTT

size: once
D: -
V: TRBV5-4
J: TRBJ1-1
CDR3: CACSLRDTEAFF
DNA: TGTGCCTGTAGCTTGCGGGACACTGAAGCTTTCTTT

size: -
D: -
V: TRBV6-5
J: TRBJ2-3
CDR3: CVSSYDRTQLNTQYF
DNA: TGTGTCAGCAGTTACGACAGAACCCAGCTCAATACGCAGTATTTT

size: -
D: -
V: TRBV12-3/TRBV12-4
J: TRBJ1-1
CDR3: CASSLGDLNIEAFF
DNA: TGTGCCAGCAGTTTGGGGGATTTGAACATTGAAGCTTTCTTT

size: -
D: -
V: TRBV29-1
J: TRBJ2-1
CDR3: CSVDHRAGEQFF
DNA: TGCAGCGTTGACCACAGGGCGGGCGAGCAGTTCTTT

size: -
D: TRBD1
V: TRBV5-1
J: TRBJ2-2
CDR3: CVSTGTGDTGELFF
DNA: TGCGTCAGCACCGGGACAGGGGACACCGGGGAGCTGTTTTTT

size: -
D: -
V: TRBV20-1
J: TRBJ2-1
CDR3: CSTRRSQDEQFF
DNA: TGCAGTACTAGGAGAAGTCAGGATGAGCAGTTCTTC

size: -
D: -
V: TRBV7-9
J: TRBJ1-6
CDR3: CASSLGGTNSALHF
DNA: TGTGCCAGCAGCTTAGGGGGGACAAATTCAGCCCTCCACTTT

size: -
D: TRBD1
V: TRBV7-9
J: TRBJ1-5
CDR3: CASNYTGGYNQPQHF
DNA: TGTGCCAGCAACTACACAGGGGGGTACAATCAGCCCCAGCATTTT

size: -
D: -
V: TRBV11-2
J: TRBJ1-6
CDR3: CASSLVASSSPLNF
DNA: TGTGCCAGCAGCTTAGTAGCAAGTAGTTCACCCCTCAACTTT

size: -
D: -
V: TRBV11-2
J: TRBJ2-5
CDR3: CASSFTHGNQETQYF
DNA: TGTGCCAGCAGCTTCACTCACGGTAACCAAGAGACCCAGTACTTC

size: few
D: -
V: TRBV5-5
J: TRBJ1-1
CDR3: CASSGAVNTEAFF
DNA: TGTGCCAGCAGTGGTGCAGTGAACACTGAAGCTTTCTTT

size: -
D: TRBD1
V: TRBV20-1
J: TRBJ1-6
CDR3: CSQTGDNSPIHF
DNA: TGCAGCCAGACAGGGGATAATTCACCCATCCACTTT

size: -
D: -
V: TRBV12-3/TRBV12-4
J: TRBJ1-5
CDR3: CASSLMWGVTGGQPQHF
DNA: TGTGCCAGCAGTTTAATGTGGGGGGTGACAGGAGGGCAACCCCAGCATTTT

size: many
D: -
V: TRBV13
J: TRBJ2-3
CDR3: CASSKEHTDTQYF
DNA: TGTGCCAGCTCAAAGGAGCACACAGATACGCAGTATTTT

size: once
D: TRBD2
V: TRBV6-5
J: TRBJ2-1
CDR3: CGSTNGMERGGNEQFF
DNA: TGTGGCAGCACTAACGGTATGGAGCGGGGGGGCAATGAGCAGTTCTTC

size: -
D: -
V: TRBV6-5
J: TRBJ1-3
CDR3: CASTLVARGNTIYF
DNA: TGTGCCAGCACTTTAGTGGCCCGAGGAAACACCATATATTTT

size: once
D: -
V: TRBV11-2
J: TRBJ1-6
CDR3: CVSSPQQFSPLHF
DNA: TGTGTCAGCAGCCCCCAACAGTTTTCACCCCTCCACTTT

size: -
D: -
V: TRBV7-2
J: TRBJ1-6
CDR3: CARSFQYSPLHF
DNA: TGTGCCAGAAGTTTTCAGTATTCACCCCTCCACTTT

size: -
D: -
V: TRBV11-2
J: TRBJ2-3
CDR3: CASNSTWTATDTQYF
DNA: TGTGCCAGCAACTCCACCTGGACAGCCACAGATACGCAGTATTTT

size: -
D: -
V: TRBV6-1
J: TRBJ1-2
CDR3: CASSEASSRGSGYTF
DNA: TGTGCCAGCAGTGAAGCATCAAGTCGGGGGAGTGGCTACACTTTC

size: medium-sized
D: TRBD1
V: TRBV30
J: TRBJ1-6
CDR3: CACTGEYNSPLHF
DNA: TGTGCCTGTACAGGGGAATATAATTCACCCCTCCACTTT

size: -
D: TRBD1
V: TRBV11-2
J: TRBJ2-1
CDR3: CASSLGTGVLIKFF
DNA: TGTGCCAGCAGCTTGGGGACAGGGGTCTTAATTAAATTCTTC

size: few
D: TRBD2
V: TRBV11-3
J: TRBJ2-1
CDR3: CASSIELTSGSHNEQLF
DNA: TGTGCCAGTAGCATAGAGTTGACTAGCGGGAGTCACAATGAGCAGTTGTTC

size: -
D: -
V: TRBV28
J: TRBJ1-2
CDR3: CASSLPDSGYRYTF
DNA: TGTGCCAGCAGTTTACCGGACAGTGGCTATCGCTACACCTTC

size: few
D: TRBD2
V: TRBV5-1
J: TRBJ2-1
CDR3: CASSLAGTSGGYEQFF
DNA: TGCGCCAGCAGCTTGGCCGGGACTAGCGGGGGCTATGAGCAGTTCTTC

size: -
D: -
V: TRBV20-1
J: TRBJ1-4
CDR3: CSARGGADEKMFF
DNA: TGCAGTGCTAGAGGGGGGGCGGATGAAAAAATGTTTTTT

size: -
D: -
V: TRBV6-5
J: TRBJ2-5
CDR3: CASSALLVATRWGETQYF
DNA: TGTGCCAGCAGCGCCCTCCTAGTAGCTACCCGATGGGGAGAGACCCAATACTTC

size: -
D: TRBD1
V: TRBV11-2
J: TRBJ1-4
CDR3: CASNWDSVTNEKLFF
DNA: TGTGCCAGCAACTGGGACAGTGTAACTAATGAAAAACTGTTTTTT

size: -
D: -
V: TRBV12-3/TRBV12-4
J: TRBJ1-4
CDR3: CASRSIATNEKLFF
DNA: TGTGCCAGCAGATCGATTGCAACTAATGAAAAACTGTTTTTT

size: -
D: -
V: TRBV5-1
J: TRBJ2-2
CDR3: CASSFTANTGELFF
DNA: TGCGCCAGCAGCTTCACAGCGAACACCGGGGAGCTGTTTTTT

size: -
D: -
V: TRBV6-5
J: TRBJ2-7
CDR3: CASRTTLIATLTYEQYF
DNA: TGTGCCAGTCGTACCACACTTATCGCGACCCTGACCTACGAGCAGTACTTC

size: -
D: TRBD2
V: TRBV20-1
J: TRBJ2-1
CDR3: CNARDAGRARNYNEQFF
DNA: TGCAATGCTAGAGATGCGGGGAGGGCCAGAAACTACAATGAACAGTTCTTC

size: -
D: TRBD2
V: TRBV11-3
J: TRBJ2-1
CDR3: CVSSLGLSSGSHNEQFF
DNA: TGTGTCAGCAGCTTAGGGTTGTCTAGCGGGAGCCACAATGAGCAATTCTTC

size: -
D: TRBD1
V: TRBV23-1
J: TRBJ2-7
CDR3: CASSQSPRTGSYEQYF
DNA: TGCGCCAGCAGTCAATCCCCCCGGACAGGCTCCTACGAGCAGTACTTC

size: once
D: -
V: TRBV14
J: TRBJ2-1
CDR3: CDSSQASGERDNEHFF
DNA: TGTGACAGCAGCCAAGCAAGCGGAGAACGAGACAATGAGCACTTCTTC